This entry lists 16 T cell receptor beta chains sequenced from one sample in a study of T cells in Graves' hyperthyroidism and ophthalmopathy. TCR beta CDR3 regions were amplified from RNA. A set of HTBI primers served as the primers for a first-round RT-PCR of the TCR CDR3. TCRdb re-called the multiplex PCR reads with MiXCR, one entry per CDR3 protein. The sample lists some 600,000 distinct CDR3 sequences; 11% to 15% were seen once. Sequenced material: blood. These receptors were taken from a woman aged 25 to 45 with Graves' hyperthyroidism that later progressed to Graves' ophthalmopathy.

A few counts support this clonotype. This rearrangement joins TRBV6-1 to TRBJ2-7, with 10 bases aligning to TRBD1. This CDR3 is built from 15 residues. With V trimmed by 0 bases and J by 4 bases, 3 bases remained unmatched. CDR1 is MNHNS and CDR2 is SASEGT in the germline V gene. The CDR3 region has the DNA TGTGCCAGCAGTGAAGCAGTGGGACAGGGGTACGAGCAGTACTTC. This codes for CASSEAVGQGYEQYF.

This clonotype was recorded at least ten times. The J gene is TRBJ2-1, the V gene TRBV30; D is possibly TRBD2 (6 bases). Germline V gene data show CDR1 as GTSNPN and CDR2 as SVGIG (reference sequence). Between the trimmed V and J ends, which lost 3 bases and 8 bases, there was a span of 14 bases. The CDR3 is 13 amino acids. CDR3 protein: CAWRGGEWDEQFF. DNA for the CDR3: TGTGCCTGGAGGGGAGGAGAGTGGGATGAGCAGTTCTTC.

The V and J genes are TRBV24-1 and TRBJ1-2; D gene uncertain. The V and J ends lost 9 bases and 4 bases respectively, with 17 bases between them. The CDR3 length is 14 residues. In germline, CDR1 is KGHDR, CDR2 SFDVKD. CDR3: CATSNTGTSYGYTF. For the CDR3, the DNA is TGTGCCACCTCTAACACGGGCACTTCCTATGGCTACACCTTC.

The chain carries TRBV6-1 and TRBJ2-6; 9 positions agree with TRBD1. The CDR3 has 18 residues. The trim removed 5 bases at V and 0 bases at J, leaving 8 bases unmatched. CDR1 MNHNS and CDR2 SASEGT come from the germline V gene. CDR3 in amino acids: CASSLRGQGLSGANVLTF. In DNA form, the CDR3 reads TGTGCCAGCAGTCTCCGGGGACAGGGTCTCTCTGGGGCCAACGTCCTGACTTTC.

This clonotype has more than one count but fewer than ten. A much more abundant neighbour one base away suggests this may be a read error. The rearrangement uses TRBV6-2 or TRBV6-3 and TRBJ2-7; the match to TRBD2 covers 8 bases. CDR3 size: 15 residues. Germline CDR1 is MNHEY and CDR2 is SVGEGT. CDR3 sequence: CASIYETSASYEQYF. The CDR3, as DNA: TGTGCCAGCATTTACGAGACTAGCGCCTCCTACGAGCAGTACTTC.

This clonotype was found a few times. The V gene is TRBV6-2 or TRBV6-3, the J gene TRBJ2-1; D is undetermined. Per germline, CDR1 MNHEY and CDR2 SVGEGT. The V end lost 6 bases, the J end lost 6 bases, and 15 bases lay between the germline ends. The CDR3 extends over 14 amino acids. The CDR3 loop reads CASSHTVVPNEQFF. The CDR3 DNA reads TGTGCCAGCAGCCATACAGTAGTACCCAATGAGCAGTTCTTC.

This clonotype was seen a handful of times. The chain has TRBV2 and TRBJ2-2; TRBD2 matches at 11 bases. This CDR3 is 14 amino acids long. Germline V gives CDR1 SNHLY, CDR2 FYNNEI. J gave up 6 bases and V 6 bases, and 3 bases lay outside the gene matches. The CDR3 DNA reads TGTGCCAGCAGATTAGCGGGAGGGGCCGGGGAGCTGTTTTTT. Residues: CASRLAGGAGELFF.

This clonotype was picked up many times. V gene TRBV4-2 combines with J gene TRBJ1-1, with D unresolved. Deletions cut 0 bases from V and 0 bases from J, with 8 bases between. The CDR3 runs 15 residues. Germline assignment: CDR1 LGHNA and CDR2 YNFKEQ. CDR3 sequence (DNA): TGTGCCAGCAGCCAAGATTGGGGAATGAACACTGAAGCTTTCTTT. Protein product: CASSQDWGMNTEAFF.

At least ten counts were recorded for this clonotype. CDR3 DNA sequence: TGCAGCGTTGGGCGGGCGGCAGTCCAAGAGACCCAGTACTTC. Translated: CSVGRAAVQETQYF. The genes are TRBV29-1 and TRBJ2-5, with D tentatively TRBD2 (5 bases). CDR3 length: 14 residues. Germline CDR1 is SQVTM and CDR2 is ANQGSEA. The V and J ends lost 4 bases and 1 base respectively, with 13 bases between them.

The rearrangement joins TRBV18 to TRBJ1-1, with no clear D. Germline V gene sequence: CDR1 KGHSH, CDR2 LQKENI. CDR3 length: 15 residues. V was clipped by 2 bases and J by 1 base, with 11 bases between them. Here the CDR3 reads CASSPKVQPNTEAFF. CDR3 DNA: TGTGCCAGCTCACCAAAGGTCCAGCCGAACACTGAAGCTTTCTTT.

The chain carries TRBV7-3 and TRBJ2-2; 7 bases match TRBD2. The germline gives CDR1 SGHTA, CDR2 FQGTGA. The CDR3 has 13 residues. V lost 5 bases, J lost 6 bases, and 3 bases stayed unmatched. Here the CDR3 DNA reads TGTGCCAGCAGCCAGGGAGGGGCCGGGGAGCTGTTTTTT. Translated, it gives CASSQGGAGELFF.

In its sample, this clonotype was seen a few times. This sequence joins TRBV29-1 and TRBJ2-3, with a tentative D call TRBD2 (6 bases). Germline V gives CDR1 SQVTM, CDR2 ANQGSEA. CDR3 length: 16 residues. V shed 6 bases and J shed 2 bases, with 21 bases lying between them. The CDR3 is CSVTGTSSPHTDTQYF. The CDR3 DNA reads TGCAGCGTCACCGGGACTTCCTCGCCCCACACAGATACGCAGTATTTT.

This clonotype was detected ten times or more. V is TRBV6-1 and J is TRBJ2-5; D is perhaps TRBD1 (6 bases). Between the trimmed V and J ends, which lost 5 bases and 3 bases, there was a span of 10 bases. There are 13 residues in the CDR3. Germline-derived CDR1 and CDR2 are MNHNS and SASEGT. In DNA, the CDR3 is TGTGCCAGCAGTTATCGGACAGAAGAGACCCAGTACTTC. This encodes CASSYRTEETQYF.

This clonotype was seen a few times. The CDR3: CASSIGQRGDEQFF. The CDR3 coding sequence is TGTGCCAGTAGTATAGGGCAGCGGGGGGATGAGCAGTTCTTC. This rearrangement joins TRBV19 to TRBJ2-1; TRBD2 agrees at 9 bases. Germline assignment: CDR1 LNHDA and CDR2 SQIVND (reference sequence). With V trimmed by 1 base and J by 8 bases, 3 bases remained unmatched. This CDR3 has 14 amino acids.

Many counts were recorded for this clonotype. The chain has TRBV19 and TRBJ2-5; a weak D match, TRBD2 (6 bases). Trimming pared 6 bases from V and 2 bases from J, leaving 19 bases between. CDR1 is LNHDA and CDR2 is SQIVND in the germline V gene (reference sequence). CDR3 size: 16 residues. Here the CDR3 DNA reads TGTGCCAGTAGCCCGGTGGGAGGAACTTCACAAGAGACCCAGTACTTC. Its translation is CASSPVGGTSQETQYF.

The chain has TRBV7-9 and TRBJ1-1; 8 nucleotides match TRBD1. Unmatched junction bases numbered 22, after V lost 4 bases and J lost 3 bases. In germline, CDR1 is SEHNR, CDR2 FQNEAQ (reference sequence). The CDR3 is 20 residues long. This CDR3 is CASSSSAPRTGSLVDTEAFF. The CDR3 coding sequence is TGTGCCAGCAGCTCTTCGGCCCCTCGGACAGGGAGCCTTGTGGACACTGAAGCTTTCTTT. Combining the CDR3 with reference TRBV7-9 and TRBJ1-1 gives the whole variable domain DTGVSQNPRHKITKRGQNVTFRCDPISEHNRLYWYRQTLGQGPEFLTYFQNEAQLEKSRLLSDRFSAERPKGSFSTLEIQRTEQGDSAMYLCASSSSAPRTGSLVDTEAFFGQGTRLTVV.